This record concerns one TCR beta chain sequence. This sample was taken from a study of control samples from healthy donors and cancer patients. The protocol was immunoSEQ multiplex PCR, while the TCRdb copy is restricted to in-frame clones and leaves out a portion. The sample includes 85,000 to 100,000 clones, 80% to 95% of them seen just once. Germline loops: CDR1 SGHDN, CDR2 FVKESK. V was pared by 1 base and J by 1 base, with 19 bases between. The length of the CDR3 is 18 residues. This sequence joins TRBV14 and TRBJ1-1; D might be TRBD1 (6 bases). The receptor comes from a man between 18 and 35 years old in good health. The sample comprised blood. The CDR3 sequence: CASSQVAGAGGPNTEAFF. Here the CDR3 DNA reads TGTGCCAGCAGCCAAGTTGCAGGGGCGGGGGGACCGAACACTGAAGCTTTCTTT. Full variable domain (rest looked up from reference TRBV14 and TRBJ1-1): EAGVTQFPSHSVIEKGQTVTLRCDPISGHDNLYWYRRVMGKEIKFLLHFVKESKQDESGMPNNRFLAERTGGTYSTLKVQPAELEDSGVYFCASSQVAGAGGPNTEAFFGQGTRLTVV.